Shown below are 26 T cell receptor beta chains from a single sample sequenced in a study of spatial heterogeneity in lung cancer. Using its own MiXCR run on the 5' RACE reads, TCRdb lists one record per CDR3 protein. This sample has 8,700 or so distinct CDR3 sequences, with 13% to 15% found just once. Described time point: sample taken at primary tumor resection. Antigens of these TCRs are unknown. Findings and limits, study-wide: The number of expanded tumor alpha and beta chains correlated with mutation number.

This material consisted of lung tumor tissue, taken at surgery. The receptors originated from a male donor with early-stage non-small cell lung cancer.

In this sample, this clonotype turned up many times. This beta chain is a stray read from a library made for alpha chains; its abundance is not meaningful. The V call is TRBV11-1, the J call TRBJ2-6; 8 bases are shared with TRBD1. Germline V gene sequence: CDR1 SGHAT, CDR2 FQDESV (reference sequence). CDR3 size: 17 residues. V lost 4 bases, J lost 1 base, and 6 bases stayed unmatched. In DNA form, the CDR3 reads TGTGCCAGCAGCTCCAGGGGGCGAATATCTGGGGCCAACGTCCTGACTTTC. Translated, it gives CASSSRGRISGANVLTF.

This clonotype was seen repeatedly, ten times or more. This beta chain is a stray sequence in a library constructed for alpha chains; its clone size is not meaningful. The gene calls are TRBV19 and TRBJ2-6; 7 bases fit TRBD1. The J segment lost 2 bases and the V segment lost 5 bases, leaving 3 bases of the junction unmatched. Germline CDR1 reads LNHDA; CDR2 reads SQIVND (reference sequence). The CDR3 has 15 amino acids. The CDR3 sequence: CASSGRGPGANVLTF. In DNA, the CDR3 is TGTGCCAGTAGTGGAAGGGGGCCTGGGGCCAACGTCCTGACTTTC.

By share, this clonotype ranks as medium-sized (0.01 to 0.1%). This beta chain was picked up by a library intended for alpha chains and is off target, so its count carries little meaning. J is TRBJ2-4 and V is TRBV6-1; possible D gene TRBD2, 6 bases. Per the germline V gene, CDR1 is MNHNS and CDR2 is SASEGT. The CDR3 totals 13 residues. V gave up 1 base and J gave up 8 bases, with 9 bases separating them. The CDR3 region is CASSEGEVDIQYF. The CDR3 DNA follows: TGTGCCAGCAGTGAAGGGGAGGTTGACATTCAGTACTTC.

In its sample, this clonotype was seen many times. Since the library was made to target alpha chains, this beta chain is a stray read and its abundance is not meaningful. The rearrangement links TRBV11-2 to TRBJ2-4; 7 bases line up with TRBD2. The ends lost 3 bases at V and 0 bases at J; junction bases unmatched: 17. Germline CDR1 is SGHAT and CDR2 is FQNNGV. This CDR3 comprises 20 residues. The CDR3 here is CASSFRSGLALAVAKNIQYF. For the CDR3, the DNA is TGTGCCAGCAGCTTCAGATCAGGGTTAGCCCTAGCGGTAGCCAAAAACATTCAGTACTTC.

By sample share, this clonotype is medium-sized. This beta chain is an unintended read in a library built for alpha chains; its size means little. The chain joins TRBV5-6 to TRBJ1-2, with D hard to call. CDR1 is SGHDT and CDR2 is YYEEEE in the germline V gene. V was clipped by 0 bases and J by 5 bases, with 11 bases between them. The CDR3 has 14 residues. CDR3 bases: TGTGCCAGCAGCTTGGCGTGGGTGATTTATGGCTACACCTTC. This encodes CASSLAWVIYGYTF.

This clonotype was recorded at least ten times. Since the library was made to target alpha chains, this beta chain is a stray read and its abundance is not meaningful. This chain joins TRBV12-3 or TRBV12-4 and TRBJ2-2; TRBD1 aligns across 8 bases. V shed 6 bases, J shed 5 bases, and the junction held 8 bases outside the gene matches. CDR3 length: 15 residues. The CDR3 reads CASSLGQGWTGELFF. Here the CDR3 DNA reads TGTGCCAGCAGCCTAGGACAGGGCTGGACCGGGGAGCTGTTTTTT.

This clonotype was observed at least ten times. As an off-target read in a library built for alpha chains, this beta chain has a frequency of little significance. The gene calls are TRBV7-2 and TRBJ2-1; a weak D match, TRBD2 (6 bases). CDR1 is SGHTA and CDR2 is FQGNSA in the germline V gene. Trimming pared 0 bases from V and 6 bases from J, leaving 6 bases between. The CDR3 has 13 amino acids. CDR3: CASSLAGGNEQFF. In nucleotides, the CDR3 is TGTGCCAGCAGCTTAGCGGGAGGCAATGAGCAGTTCTTC.

Regarding this clonotype: The library was designed around alpha chains, so this beta chain is a stray read whose abundance carries little weight. This chain uses TRBV27 with TRBJ2-3; D is uncertain. There are 12 residues in the CDR3. CDR1 is MNHEY and CDR2 is SMNVEV in the germline V gene (reference sequence). Deletions cut 4 bases from V and 2 bases from J, with 4 bases between. The CDR3 nucleotides read TGTGCCAGCAGTTCTTACACAGATACGCAGTATTTT. Protein sequence: CASSSYTDTQYF.

This clonotype ranks as medium-sized. This beta chain turned up in a library designed for alpha chains; as an off-target read, its abundance says little. J is TRBJ2-7 and V is TRBV6-2 or TRBV6-3; D not resolved. Trimming cost V 9 bases and J 9 bases, with 18 bases left between them. The CDR3 contains 12 residues. CDR1 is MNHEY and CDR2 is SVGEGT in the germline V gene. The CDR3 DNA is TGTGCCAGTAGAACGGCGGCCTCTTGGCAGTACTTC. Translation: CASRTAASWQYF.

This clonotype was picked up many times. This beta chain is an off-target read within a library intended for alpha chains, so its frequency means little. The gene calls are TRBV3-1 and TRBJ2-7; perhaps TRBD2 as D (5 bases). V was clipped by 0 bases and J by 1 base, with 13 bases between them. In germline, CDR1 is LGHDT, CDR2 YNNKEL (reference sequence). The CDR3 covers 16 residues. The CDR3 region has the DNA TGTGCCAGCAGCCAAGACGGGATAGAGCTGTCCTACGAGCAGTACTTC. This encodes CASSQDGIELSYEQYF.

This clonotype appeared many times. For a library built for alpha chains, this beta chain is a stray read; little rests on its size. V gene TRBV18 combines with J gene TRBJ1-2; no reliable D call. Germline V gene lookup returns CDR1 KGHSH and CDR2 LQKENI. This CDR3 has 16 residues. Deletions cut 4 bases from V and 6 bases from J, with 21 bases between. The CDR3 DNA sequence: TGTGCCAGCTCACGACTAACAGCCCTGACGGCCAATGGCTACACCTTC. It translates to CASSRLTALTANGYTF.

To note about this clonotype: This beta chain appears as a stray read in a library generated for alpha chains; its size is not informative. The rearrangement links TRBV7-7 to TRBJ2-5; a weak D match, TRBD1 (5 bases). V gave up 5 bases and J gave up 4 bases, with 17 bases separating them. Germline V gene data show CDR1 as SSHAT and CDR2 as FNYEAQ (reference sequence). This CDR3 contains 15 residues. The CDR3 loop reads CASSPLNQGGETQYF. CDR3 bases: TGTGCCAGCAGCCCTTTAAATCAGGGTGGAGAGACCCAGTACTTC.

The table lists this clonotype with a few counts. The library was built for alpha chains, so this beta chain is an off-target read and its size means little. The CDR3 sequence: CASSSGTGGEWNTEAFF. For the CDR3, the DNA is TGTGCCAGCAGTTCCGGGACAGGGGGCGAATGGAACACTGAAGCTTTCTTT. The chain uses TRBV2 and TRBJ1-1; 12 nucleotides line up with TRBD1. The J segment lost 1 base and the V segment lost 5 bases, leaving 8 bases of the junction unmatched. The CDR3 runs to 17 residues. Germline V gene lookup returns CDR1 SNHLY and CDR2 FYNNEI.

By proportion, this clonotype is medium-sized. The library was built for alpha chains, so this beta chain is an off-target read and its size means little. The chain combines TRBV7-9 with TRBJ2-2; the match to TRBD1 covers 7 bases. This CDR3 has 15 residues. The V gene's germline CDR1 is SEHNR and CDR2 FQNEAQ (reference sequence). Unmatched junction bases numbered 7, after V lost 6 bases and J lost 3 bases. The CDR3: CASSWGQLDTGELFF. In nucleotides, the CDR3 is TGTGCCAGCAGTTGGGGACAGTTAGACACCGGGGAGCTGTTTTTT.

This clonotype has at least ten counts. Found in a library prepared for alpha chains, this beta chain is an off-target read, and its abundance has little meaning. The chain couples TRBV9 to TRBJ2-2; tentatively, D is TRBD2 (6 bases). V was trimmed by 3 bases and J by 6 bases, leaving 9 bases between them. The length of the CDR3 is 13 residues. Germline values: CDR1 SGDLS, CDR2 YYNGEE. CDR3 bases: TGTGCCAGCAGCGAACGGGAGTCCGGGGAGCTGTTTTTT. This encodes CASSERESGELFF.

In its sample, this clonotype was seen many times. At one end, the junction sequence differs from germline, possibly due to a read error. Being off target in a library aimed at alpha chains, this beta chain has a size of little meaning. The rearrangement links TRBV7-7 to TRBJ2-3, with no clear D. CDR3 length: 13 amino acids. Germline V gene sequence: CDR1 SSHAT, CDR2 FNYEAQ (reference sequence). The CDR3 DNA reads TGTGCTAGCAGCGCGTCAGGCACAGATACGCAGTATTTT. It is translated as CASSASGTDTQYF.

This clonotype was detected many times. This beta chain is an off-target read within a library intended for alpha chains, so its frequency means little. V and J are TRBV18 and TRBJ2-5; tentatively, D is TRBD1 or TRBD2 (5 bases each). The CDR3 sequence is 12 residues long. Germline loops: CDR1 KGHSH, CDR2 LQKENI. V lost 6 bases, J lost 3 bases, and 8 bases lay in between. The CDR3 bases are TGTGCCAGCTCGGGACGGAAAGAGACCCAGTACTTC. Protein: CASSGRKETQYF.

By its share, this clonotype is medium-sized (0.01 to 0.1%). An end of the junction differs from the germline gene, which may be a read error. The size of this beta chain means little, since it is a stray read in a library made for alpha chains. This chain joins TRBV7-7 and TRBJ1-1; no firm D call. Germline V gene sequence: CDR1 SSHAT, CDR2 FNYEAQ (reference sequence). This CDR3 comprises 14 residues. Here the CDR3 reads CASSPSDLNTEAFF. In nucleotides, the CDR3 is TGTGCTAGCAGCCCATCTGACTTGAACACTGAAGCTTTCTTT.

At least ten counts were recorded for this clonotype. A junction boundary mismatches the germline segment, possibly from a read error. This beta chain appears as a stray read in a library generated for alpha chains; its size is not informative. The rearrangement uses TRBV29-1 and TRBJ1-2; 7 nucleotides match TRBD1. The CDR3 loop spans 15 amino acids. Germline V lookup: CDR1 SQVTM, CDR2 ANQGSEA. CDR3 residues: CSVPGQSSVSPKQGF. The CDR3, as DNA: TGCAGCGTACCGGGACAGTCAAGCGTCTCACCTAAACAGGGATTC. Looking up the rest from reference TRBV29-1 and TRBJ1-2 gives the full variable domain: SAVISQKPSRDICQRGTSLTIQCQVDSQVTMMFWYRQQPGQSLTLIATANQGSEATYESGFVIDKFPISRPNLTFSTLTVSNMSPEDSSIYLCSVPGQSSVSPKQGFGSGTRLTVV.

This clonotype counts as medium-sized. As an off-target read in a library built for alpha chains, this beta chain has a frequency of little significance. This chain connects TRBV7-6 to TRBJ1-1; D unresolved. V gave up 4 bases and J gave up 3 bases, with 9 bases separating them. The CDR3 spans 13 residues. The germline CDR1 and CDR2 sequences are SGHVS and FNYEAQ. CDR3 sequence: CASSSQEHTEAFF. In DNA form, the CDR3 reads TGTGCCAGCAGCTCCCAGGAGCACACTGAAGCTTTCTTT.

This clonotype appeared many times. Since it is a stray read in a library aimed at alpha chains, this beta chain has a size that is not meaningful. This CDR3 is CASSTGTGGTGELFF. CDR3 bases: TGTGCCAGCAGTACCGGGACAGGGGGCACCGGGGAGCTGTTTTTT. The rearrangement uses TRBV12-3 or TRBV12-4 and TRBJ2-2; 11 bases align to TRBD1. With V trimmed by 5 bases and J by 4 bases, 3 bases remained unmatched. CDR3 length: 15 amino acids.

This clonotype occurred many times. The library was prepared for alpha chains; this beta chain is a stray read, so its frequency means little. This rearrangement joins TRBV2 to TRBJ2-6; 14 positions agree with TRBD2. V lost 9 bases, J lost 2 bases, and 3 bases stayed unmatched. CDR3 length: 16 residues. CDR1 and CDR2 (germline): SNHLY, FYNNEI. CDR3 DNA sequence: TGTGCCAGGTCGGGACTAGCGGGAGCTGGGGCCAACGTCCTGACTTTC. As protein: CARSGLAGAGANVLTF.

The sample holds many counts of this clonotype. Because this beta chain is a stray read in a library intended to capture alpha chains, its abundance should not be given much weight. The rearrangement links TRBV7-8 to TRBJ2-1; 8 bases fit TRBD2. The CDR3 is 15 amino acids. Germline assignment: CDR1 SGHVS and CDR2 FQNEAQ. J gave up 0 bases and V 8 bases, and 6 bases lay outside the gene matches. CDR3 nucleotide sequence: TGTGCCAGCCGGGGTGCGGGAGGCTCCTACAATGAGCAGTTCTTC. It codes for CASRGAGGSYNEQFF. The full variable domain, rest sourced from reference TRBV7-8 and TRBJ2-1, is GAGVSQSPRYKVAKRGQDVALRCDPISGHVSLFWYQQALGQGPEFLTYFQNEAQLDKSGLPSDRFFAERPEGSVSTLKIQRTQQEDSAVYLCASRGAGGSYNEQFFGPGTRLTVL.

This clonotype is judged medium-sized (0.01 to 0.1%). This beta chain is a stray sequence in a library constructed for alpha chains; its clone size is not meaningful. The gene calls are TRBV9 and TRBJ2-2; the match to TRBD1 covers 8 bases. J gave up 6 bases and V 3 bases, and 10 bases lay outside the gene matches. This CDR3 region has 16 residues. The germline V gene has CDR1 SGDLS and CDR2 YYNGEE. CDR3 loop: CASSARQGTSSGELFF. CDR3 bases: TGTGCCAGCAGCGCCAGACAGGGGACAAGTTCCGGGGAGCTGTTTTTT. Using reference TRBV9 and TRBJ2-2 for the parts outside the CDR3, the full variable domain is DSGVTQTPKHLITATGQRVTLRCSPRSGDLSVYWYQQSLDQGLQFLIQYYNGEERAKGNILERFSAQQFPDLHSELNLSSLELGDSALYFCASSARQGTSSGELFFGEGSRLTVL.

This clonotype was seen many times. Little can be read into the size of this beta chain, an off-target read in a library designed for alpha chains. The chain couples TRBV27 to TRBJ2-7; no definite D call. The germline V gene encodes CDR1 MNHEY and CDR2 SMNVEV (reference sequence). The CDR3 is made up of 16 amino acids. V gave up 2 bases and J gave up 0 bases, with 14 bases separating them. CDR3 sequence (DNA): TGTGCCAGCAGTTTAAATCCAGCGTCTAGCTCCTACGAGCAGTACTTC. It encodes CASSLNPASSSYEQYF.

Only a few counts were recorded for this clonotype. Within a library made for alpha chains, this beta chain is off target, and its count is uninformative. The V call is TRBV11-3, the J call TRBJ1-1; maybe TRBD1 (6 bases). This CDR3 contains 14 residues. Germline loops: CDR1 SGHNT, CDR2 YENEEA. The ends were cut back, 5 bases at V and 6 bases at J, with 16 bases in the middle. CDR3 sequence reads: CASSANGGRPEAFF. The CDR3 nucleotides read TGTGCCAGCAGCGCGAATGGGGGCCGGCCTGAAGCTTTCTTT.